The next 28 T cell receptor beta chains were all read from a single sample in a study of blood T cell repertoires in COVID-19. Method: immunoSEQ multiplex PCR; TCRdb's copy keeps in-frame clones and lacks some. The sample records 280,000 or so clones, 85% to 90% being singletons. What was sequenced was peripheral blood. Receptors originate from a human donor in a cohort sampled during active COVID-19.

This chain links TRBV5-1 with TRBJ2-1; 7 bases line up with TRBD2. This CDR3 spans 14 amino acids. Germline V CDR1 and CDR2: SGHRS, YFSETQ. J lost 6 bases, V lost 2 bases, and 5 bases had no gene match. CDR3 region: CASSFEGRVNEQFF. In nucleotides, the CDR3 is TGCGCCAGCAGCTTTGAGGGGAGGGTCAATGAGCAGTTCTTC. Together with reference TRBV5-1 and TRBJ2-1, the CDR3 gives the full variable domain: KAGVTQTPRYLIKTRGQQVTLSCSPISGHRSVSWYQQTPGQGLQFLFEYFSETQRNKGNFPGRFSGRQFSNSRSEMNVSTLELGDSALYLCASSFEGRVNEQFFGPGTRLTVL.

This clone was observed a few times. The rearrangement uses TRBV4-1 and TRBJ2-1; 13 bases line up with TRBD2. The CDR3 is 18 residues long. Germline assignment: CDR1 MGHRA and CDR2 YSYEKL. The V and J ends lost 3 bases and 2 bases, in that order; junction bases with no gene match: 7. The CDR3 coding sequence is TGCGCCAGCAGCCAGGTTAAGGGACTAGCGGGAACCTACAATGAGCAGTTCTTC. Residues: CASSQVKGLAGTYNEQFF.

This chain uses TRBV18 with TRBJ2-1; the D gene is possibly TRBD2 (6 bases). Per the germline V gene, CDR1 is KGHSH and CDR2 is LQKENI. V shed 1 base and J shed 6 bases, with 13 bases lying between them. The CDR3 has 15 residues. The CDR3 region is CASSPQTRGANEQFF. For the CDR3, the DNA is TGTGCCAGCTCACCACAGACTAGAGGAGCCAATGAGCAGTTCTTC.

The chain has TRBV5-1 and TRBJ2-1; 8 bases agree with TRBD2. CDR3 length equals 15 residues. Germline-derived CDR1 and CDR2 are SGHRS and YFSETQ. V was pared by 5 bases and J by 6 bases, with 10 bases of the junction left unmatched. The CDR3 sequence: CASRPGTSMLNEQFF. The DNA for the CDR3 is TGCGCCAGCAGACCCGGGACTAGTATGCTCAATGAGCAGTTCTTC.

CDR3 sequence: CASSEARLANEKLFF. The CDR3 nucleotides are TGTGCCAGCAGTGAAGCGCGGCTAGCTAATGAAAAACTGTTTTTT. V usage is TRBV6-1 and J usage is TRBJ1-4; no definite D call. Germline CDR1 MNHNS, CDR2 SASEGT. The germline V and J ends were trimmed by 0 bases and 3 bases, with 8 bases remaining between them. CDR3 size: 15 residues.

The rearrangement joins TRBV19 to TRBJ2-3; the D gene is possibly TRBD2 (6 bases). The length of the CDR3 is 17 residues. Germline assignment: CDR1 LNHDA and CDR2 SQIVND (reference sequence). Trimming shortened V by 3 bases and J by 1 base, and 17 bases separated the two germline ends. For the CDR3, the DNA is TGTGCCAGTAGTATGGCGTCGGGGGTTGAGGGCACAGATACGCAGTATTTT. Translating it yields CASSMASGVEGTDTQYF.

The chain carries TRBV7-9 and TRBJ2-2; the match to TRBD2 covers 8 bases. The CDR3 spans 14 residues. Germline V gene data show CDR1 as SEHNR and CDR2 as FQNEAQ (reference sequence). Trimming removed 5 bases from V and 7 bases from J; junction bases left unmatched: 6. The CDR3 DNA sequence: TGTGCCAGCAGCCCCGGACTAGCCATCGGGGAGCTGTTTTTT. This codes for CASSPGLAIGELFF.

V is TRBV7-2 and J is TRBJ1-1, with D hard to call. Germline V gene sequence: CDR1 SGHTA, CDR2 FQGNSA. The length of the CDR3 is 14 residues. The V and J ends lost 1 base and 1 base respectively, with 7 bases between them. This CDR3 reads CASSLGGSNTEAFF. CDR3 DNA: TGTGCCAGCAGCTTAGGAGGATCGAACACTGAAGCTTTCTTT.

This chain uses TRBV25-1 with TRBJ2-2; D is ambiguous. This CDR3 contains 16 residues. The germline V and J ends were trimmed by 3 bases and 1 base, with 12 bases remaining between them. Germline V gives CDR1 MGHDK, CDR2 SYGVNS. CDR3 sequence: CASSDPITRNTGELFF. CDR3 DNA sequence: TGTGCCAGCAGTGACCCCATAACTCGGAACACCGGGGAGCTGTTTTTT.

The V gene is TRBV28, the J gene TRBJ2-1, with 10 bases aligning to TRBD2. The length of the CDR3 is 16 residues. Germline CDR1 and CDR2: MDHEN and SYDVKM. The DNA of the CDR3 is TGTGGATCAGGGGTAGCGGGAGGTACCTCCTACAATGAGCAGTTCTTC. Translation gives CGSGVAGGTSYNEQFF.

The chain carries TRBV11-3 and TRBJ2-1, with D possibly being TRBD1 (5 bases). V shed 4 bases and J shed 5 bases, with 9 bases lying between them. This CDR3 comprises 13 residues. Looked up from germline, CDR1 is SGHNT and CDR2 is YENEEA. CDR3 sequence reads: CASSYDRDNEQFF. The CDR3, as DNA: TGTGCCAGCAGCTACGACAGAGACAATGAGCAGTTCTTC.

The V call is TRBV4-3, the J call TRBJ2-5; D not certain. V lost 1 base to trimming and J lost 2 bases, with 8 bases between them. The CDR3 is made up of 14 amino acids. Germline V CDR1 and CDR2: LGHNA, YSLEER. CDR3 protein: CASSQAPSQETQYF. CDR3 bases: TGCGCCAGCAGCCAAGCTCCCAGTCAAGAGACCCAGTACTTC.

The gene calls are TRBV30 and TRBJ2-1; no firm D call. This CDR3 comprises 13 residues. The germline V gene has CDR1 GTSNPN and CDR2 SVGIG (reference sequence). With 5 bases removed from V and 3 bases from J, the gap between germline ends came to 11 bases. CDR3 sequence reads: CAWHPDIYNEQFF. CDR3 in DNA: TGTGCCTGGCACCCCGACATCTACAATGAGCAGTTCTTC. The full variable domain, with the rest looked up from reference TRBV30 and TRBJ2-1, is SQTIHQWPATLVQPVGSPLSLECTVEGTSNPNLYWYRQAAGRGLQLLFYSVGIGQISSEVPQNLSASRPQDRQFILSSKKLLLSDSGFYLCAWHPDIYNEQFFGPGTRLTVL.

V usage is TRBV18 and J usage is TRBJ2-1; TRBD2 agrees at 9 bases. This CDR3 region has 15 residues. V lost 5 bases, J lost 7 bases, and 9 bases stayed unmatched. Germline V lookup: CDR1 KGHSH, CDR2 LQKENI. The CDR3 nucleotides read TGTGCCAGCTCAACTGTGGCGGGAGGGCAAAATGAGCAGTTCTTC. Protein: CASSTVAGGQNEQFF. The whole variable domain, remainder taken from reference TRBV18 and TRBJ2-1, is NAGVMQNPRHLVRRRGQEARLRCSPMKGHSHVYWYRQLPEEGLKFMVYLQKENIIDESGMPKERFSAEFPKEGPSILRIQQVVRGDSAAYFCASSTVAGGQNEQFFGPGTRLTVL.

CDR3 sequence reads: CASSYFGTGPLEQYF. The CDR3 nucleotides are TGTGCCAGCAGTTACTTTGGGACAGGCCCCCTCGAGCAGTACTTC. This chain links TRBV6-2 or TRBV6-3 with TRBJ2-7; TRBD1 matches 8 bases. Germline V gene lookup returns CDR1 MNHEY and CDR2 SVGEGT. V trimming: 1 base; J trimming: 6 bases; junction bases outside the gene matches: 8. The CDR3 is 15 residues long.

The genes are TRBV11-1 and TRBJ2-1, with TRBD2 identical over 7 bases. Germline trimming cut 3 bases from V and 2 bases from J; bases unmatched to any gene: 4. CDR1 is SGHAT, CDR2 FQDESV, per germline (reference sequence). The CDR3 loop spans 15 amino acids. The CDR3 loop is CASSFGLAAYNEQFF. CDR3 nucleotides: TGTGCCAGCAGCTTTGGGCTAGCGGCCTACAATGAGCAGTTCTTC.

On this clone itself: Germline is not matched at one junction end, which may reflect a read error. This CDR3 is CASSHHGRGTGWTF. Here the CDR3 DNA reads TGCGCCAGCAGTCATCACGGCAGAGGTACAGGGTGGACGTTT. This chain connects TRBV23-1 to TRBJ1-3, with a possible D match to TRBD1 (6 bases). TRBV23-1 is placed among ORFs of uncertain function. CDR3 length: 14 residues.

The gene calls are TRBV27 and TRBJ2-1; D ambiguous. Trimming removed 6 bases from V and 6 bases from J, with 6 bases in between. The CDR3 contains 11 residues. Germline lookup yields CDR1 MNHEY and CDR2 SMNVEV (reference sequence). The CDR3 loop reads CASSLLNEQFF. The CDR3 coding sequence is TGTGCCAGCAGCCTCCTCAATGAGCAGTTCTTC.

In nucleotides, the CDR3 is TGTGCCAGCAGTTTAAGGACTAGCCTTTACCCCAATGAGCAGTTCTTC. Amino acid sequence: CASSLRTSLYPNEQFF. The chain joins TRBV27 to TRBJ2-1; 8 bases agree with TRBD2. With 2 bases clipped from V and 6 bases from J, the junction kept 9 bases outside the gene matches. The CDR3 extends over 16 amino acids. In germline, CDR1 is MNHEY, CDR2 SMNVEV (reference sequence).

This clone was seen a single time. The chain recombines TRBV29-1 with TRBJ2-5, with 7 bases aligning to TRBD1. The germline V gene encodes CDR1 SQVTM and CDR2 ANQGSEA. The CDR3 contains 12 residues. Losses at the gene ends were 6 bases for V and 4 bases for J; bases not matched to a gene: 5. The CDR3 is CSVSTGPETQYF. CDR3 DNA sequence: TGCAGCGTATCGACAGGGCCAGAGACCCAGTACTTC.

DNA of the CDR3: TGTGCCAGCAAAGGGACCGGGAGGAGAGAGACCCAGTACTTC. It codes for CASKGTGRRETQYF. The chain joins TRBV6-7 to TRBJ2-5, with 7 bases lining up with TRBD2. TRBV6-7 is an open reading frame, and its role is uncertain. The V segment lost 7 bases and the J segment 4 bases; nucleotides outside the gene matches: 9. CDR3 length equals 14 residues.

CDR3 protein: CAISGAGSSNTEAFF. The CDR3 region has the DNA TGTGCCATCAGTGGGGCAGGCTCATCGAACACTGAAGCTTTCTTT. The genes are TRBV10-3 and TRBJ1-1; no reliable D call. CDR3 length: 15 residues. Germline assignment: CDR1 ENHRY and CDR2 SYGVKD. Trimming took 4 bases from V and 1 from J, leaving 13 bases between them.

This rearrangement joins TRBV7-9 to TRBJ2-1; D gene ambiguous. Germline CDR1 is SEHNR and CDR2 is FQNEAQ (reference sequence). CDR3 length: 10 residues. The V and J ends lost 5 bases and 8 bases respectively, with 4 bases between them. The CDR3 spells CASSHYEQFF. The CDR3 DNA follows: TGTGCCAGCAGCCACTATGAGCAGTTCTTC.

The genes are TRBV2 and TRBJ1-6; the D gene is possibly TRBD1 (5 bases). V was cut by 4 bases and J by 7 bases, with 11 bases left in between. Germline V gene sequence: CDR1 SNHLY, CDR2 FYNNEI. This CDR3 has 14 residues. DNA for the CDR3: TGTGCCAGCAGTGTGGGGCCGAAAAATTCACCCCTCCACTTT. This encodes CASSVGPKNSPLHF. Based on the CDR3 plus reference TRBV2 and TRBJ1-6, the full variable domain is EPEVTQTPSHQVTQMGQEVILRCVPISNHLYFYWYRQILGQKVEFLVSFYNNEISEKSEIFDDQFSVERPDGSNFTLKIRSTKLEDSAMYFCASSVGPKNSPLHFGNGTRLTVT.

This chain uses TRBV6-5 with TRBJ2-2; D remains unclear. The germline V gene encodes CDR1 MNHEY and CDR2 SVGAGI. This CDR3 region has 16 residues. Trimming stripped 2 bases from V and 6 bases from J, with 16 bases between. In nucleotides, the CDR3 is TGTGCCAGCAGTTACCGCCGGCAGGTTCAGTCCGGGGAGCTGTTTTTT. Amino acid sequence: CASSYRRQVQSGELFF.

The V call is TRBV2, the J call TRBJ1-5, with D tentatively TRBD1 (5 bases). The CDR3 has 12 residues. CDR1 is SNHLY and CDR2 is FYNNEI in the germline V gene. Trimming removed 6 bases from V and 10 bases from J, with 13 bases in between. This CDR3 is CASSRQLSPQHF. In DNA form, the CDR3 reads TGTGCCAGCAGCCGACAGTTAAGCCCCCAGCATTTT.

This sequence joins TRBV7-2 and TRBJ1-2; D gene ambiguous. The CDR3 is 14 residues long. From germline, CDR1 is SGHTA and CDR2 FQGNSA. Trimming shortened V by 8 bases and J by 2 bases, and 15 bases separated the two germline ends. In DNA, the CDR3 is TGTGCCAGCGCTAAAGAGGCAGTCAACTATGGCTACACCTTC. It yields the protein CASAKEAVNYGYTF.

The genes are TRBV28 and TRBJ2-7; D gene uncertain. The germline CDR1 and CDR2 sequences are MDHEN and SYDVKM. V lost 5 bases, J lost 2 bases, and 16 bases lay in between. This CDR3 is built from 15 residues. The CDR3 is CASSPAPPKAYEQYF. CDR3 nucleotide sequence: TGTGCCAGCAGTCCCGCGCCGCCTAAAGCCTACGAGCAGTACTTC.